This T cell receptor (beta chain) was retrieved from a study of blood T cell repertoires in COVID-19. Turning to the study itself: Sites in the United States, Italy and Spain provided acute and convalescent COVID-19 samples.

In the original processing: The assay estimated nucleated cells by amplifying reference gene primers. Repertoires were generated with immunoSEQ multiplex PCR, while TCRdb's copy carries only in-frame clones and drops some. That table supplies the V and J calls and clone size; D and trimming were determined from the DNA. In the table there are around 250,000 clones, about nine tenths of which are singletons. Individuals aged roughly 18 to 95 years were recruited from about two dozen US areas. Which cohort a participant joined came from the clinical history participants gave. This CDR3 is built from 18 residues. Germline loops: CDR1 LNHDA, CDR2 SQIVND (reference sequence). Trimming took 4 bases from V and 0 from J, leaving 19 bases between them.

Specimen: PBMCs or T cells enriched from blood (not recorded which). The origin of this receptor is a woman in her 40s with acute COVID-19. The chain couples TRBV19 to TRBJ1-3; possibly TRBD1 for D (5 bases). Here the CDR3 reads CASSTPQGGLDSGNTIYF. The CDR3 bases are TGTGCCAGTAGTACCCCGCAGGGTGGGCTCGACTCTGGAAACACCATATATTTT. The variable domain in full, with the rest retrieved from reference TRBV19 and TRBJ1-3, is DGGITQSPKYLFRKEGQNVTLSCEQNLNHDAMYWYRQDPGQGLRLIYYSQIVNDFQKGDIAEGYSVSREKKESFPLTVTSAQKNPTAFYLCASSTPQGGLDSGNTIYFGEGSWLTVV.